This is a list of T cell receptor beta chains from one sample in a study of control samples from healthy donors and cancer patients. Profiled with immunoSEQ multiplex PCR; TCRdb holds only in-frame clones, not every one. The sample consists of about 68,000 clones, nearly 85% of them appearing once. Sequenced material: blood. All receptors come from a man aged 60 to 75 in good health. CDR3s include the opening cysteine and the closing phenylalanine or tryptophan. A D gene is named only where the DNA matches it firmly. Clone size appears in some rows only: once, few, many, or a class for an expanded clone.

size: NA; J: TRBJ1-2; D: TRBD1; V: TRBV28; CDR3: CASSSPGTGYGYTF; DNA: TGTGCCAGCAGCTCTCCCGGGACAGGTTATGGCTACACCTTC
size: NA; J: TRBJ2-5; D: TRBD2; V: TRBV27; CDR3: CASSPPPGLAGETQYF; DNA: TGTGCCAGCAGTCCTCCTCCGGGACTAGCGGGGGAGACCCAGTACTTC
size: NA; J: TRBJ2-7; D: TRBD2; V: TRBV5-1; CDR3: CASSPRAAGGTYEQYF; DNA: TGCGCCAGCAGCCCGCGGGCAGCGGGAGGGACCTACGAGCAGTACTTC
size: NA; J: TRBJ2-7; D: TRBD2; V: TRBV16; CDR3: CASSPRLASYEQYF; DNA: TGTGCCAGCAGCCCCCGACTAGCCTCCTATGAGCAGTACTTC
size: NA; J: TRBJ1-5; D: NA; V: TRBV4-3; CDR3: CASSPDINQPQHF; DNA: TGCGCCAGCAGCCCGGACATAAATCAGCCCCAGCATTTT
size: NA; J: TRBJ2-7; D: NA; V: TRBV5-1; CDR3: CASSKALDYEQYF; DNA: TGCGCCAGCAGCAAGGCACTGGACTACGAGCAGTACTTC
size: NA; J: TRBJ2-1; D: NA; V: TRBV3-1/TRBV3-2; CDR3: CASTPLARGLNNEQFF; DNA: TGTGCCAGCACCCCCTTAGCGCGGGGGCTAAACAATGAGCAGTTCTTC
size: NA; J: TRBJ1-4; D: TRBD1; V: TRBV7-2; CDR3: CASSLSGQGAPNEKLFF; DNA: TGTGCCAGCAGCTTATCGGGACAGGGGGCTCCTAATGAAAAACTGTTTTTT
size: NA; J: TRBJ2-1; D: NA; V: TRBV9; CDR3: CASSEGGYNEQFF; DNA: TGTGCCAGCAGCGAGGGGGGTTACAATGAGCAGTTCTTC
size: NA; J: TRBJ2-1; D: TRBD1; V: TRBV10-2; CDR3: CASSARTGDTEQFF; DNA: TGCGCCAGCAGTGCTAGGACAGGGGATACTGAGCAGTTCTTC
size: NA; J: TRBJ2-3; D: TRBD1; V: TRBV29-1; CDR3: CSTGTGGMSDTQYF; DNA: TGCAGCACGGGGACAGGGGGCATGTCTGATACGCAGTATTTT
size: few; J: TRBJ2-1; D: TRBD1; V: TRBV19; CDR3: CASSNPLVGQGARNEQFF; DNA: TGTGCCAGTAGCAACCCGCTCGTGGGACAGGGGGCTAGGAATGAGCAGTTCTTC
size: NA; J: TRBJ1-3; D: NA; V: TRBV5-5; CDR3: CASSLFSRGGPDGNTIYF; DNA: TGTGCCAGCAGCTTATTCTCGCGGGGGGGACCCGATGGAAACACCATATATTTT